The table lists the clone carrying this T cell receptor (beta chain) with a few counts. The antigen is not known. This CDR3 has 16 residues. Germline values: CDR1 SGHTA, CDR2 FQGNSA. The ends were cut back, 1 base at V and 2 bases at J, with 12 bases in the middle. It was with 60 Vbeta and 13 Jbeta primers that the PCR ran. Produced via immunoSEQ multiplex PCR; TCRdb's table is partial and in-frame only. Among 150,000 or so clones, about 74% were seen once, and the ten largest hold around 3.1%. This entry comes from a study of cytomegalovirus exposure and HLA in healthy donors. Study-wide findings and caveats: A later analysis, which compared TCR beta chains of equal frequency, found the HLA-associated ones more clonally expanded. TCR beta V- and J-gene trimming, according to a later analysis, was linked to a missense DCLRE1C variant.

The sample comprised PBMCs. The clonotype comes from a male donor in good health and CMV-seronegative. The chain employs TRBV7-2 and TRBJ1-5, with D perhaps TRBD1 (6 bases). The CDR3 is CASSLEQQGGNQPQHF. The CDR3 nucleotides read TGTGCCAGCAGCTTAGAACAACAGGGAGGCAATCAGCCCCAGCATTTT.